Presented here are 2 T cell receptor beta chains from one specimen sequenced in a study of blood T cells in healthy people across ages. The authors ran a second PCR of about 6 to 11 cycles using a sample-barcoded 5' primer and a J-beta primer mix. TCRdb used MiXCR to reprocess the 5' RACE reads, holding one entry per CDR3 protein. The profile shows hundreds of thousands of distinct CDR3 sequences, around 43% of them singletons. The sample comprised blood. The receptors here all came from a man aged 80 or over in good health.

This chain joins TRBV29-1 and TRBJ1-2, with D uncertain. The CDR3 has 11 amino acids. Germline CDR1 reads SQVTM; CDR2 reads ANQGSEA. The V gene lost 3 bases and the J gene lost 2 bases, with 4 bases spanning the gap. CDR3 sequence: CSVDINYGYTF. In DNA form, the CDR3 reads TGCAGCGTTGACATAAACTATGGCTACACCTTC.

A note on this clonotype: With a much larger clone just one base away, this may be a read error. As DNA, the CDR3 is TGTGCCAGCAGTGGGACAGGTAGAACCAAAAACATTCAGTACTTC. This codes for CASSGTGRTKNIQYF. The chain links TRBV6-6 to TRBJ2-5; TRBD1 agrees at 8 bases. Gene TRBJ2-4 matches the end of the DNA better, so the J call may be wrong. Germline V lookup: CDR1 MNHNY, CDR2 SVGAGI (reference sequence). This CDR3 comprises 15 residues.